Listed here are 8 T cell receptor beta chains from one sample, sequenced in a study of cytotoxic CD8 clonotypes in ibrutinib-treated CLL. TCRdb keeps only in-frame clones here, not all; method: immunoSEQ multiplex PCR. Of more than 110,000 clones in the sample, about 91% are singletons; the top ten hold 10% to 11%. Sequences were derived from PBMCs, sampled after 12 months of ibrutinib treatment. The receptors were gathered from a human donor with chronic lymphocytic leukemia.

V gene TRBV19 combines with J gene TRBJ2-7; D ambiguous. The CDR3 extends over 16 amino acids. Looked up from germline, CDR1 is LNHDA and CDR2 is SQIVND (reference sequence). Trimming removed 5 bases at V and 6 bases at J, with 23 bases between. The CDR3 here is CASSSSQAVGLGEQYF. CDR3 nucleotides: TGTGCCAGTAGTTCCTCGCAGGCCGTGGGCCTGGGCGAGCAGTACTTC. Complete variable domain (other parts from reference TRBV19 and TRBJ2-7): DGGITQSPKYLFRKEGQNVTLSCEQNLNHDAMYWYRQDPGQGLRLIYYSQIVNDFQKGDIAEGYSVSREKKESFPLTVTSAQKNPTAFYLCASSSSQAVGLGEQYFGPGTRLTVT.

The chain joins TRBV5-1 to TRBJ1-1; no clear D gene. CDR3 size: 11 residues. Trimming took 6 bases from V and 3 from J, leaving 6 bases between them. Germline lookup yields CDR1 SGHRS and CDR2 YFSETQ. The CDR3 DNA follows: TGCGCCAGCATCTCTGACACTGAAGCTTTCTTT. The encoded protein is CASISDTEAFF.

This clone was counted once. This chain uses TRBV4-2 with TRBJ1-2; the match to TRBD1 covers 12 bases. Germline V lookup: CDR1 LGHNA, CDR2 YNFKEQ. There are 15 residues in the CDR3. V was clipped by 4 bases and J by 8 bases; unmatched bases: 8. The CDR3 DNA reads TGTGCCAGCAGCCTCTTGGGACAGGGGGCGGAAGGCTACACCTTC. This sequence encodes CASSLLGQGAEGYTF.

In its sample, this clone was seen once. A junction end diverges from the germline sequence, so it may reflect a read error. The V and J genes are TRBV7-7 and TRBJ2-1, with TRBD2 identical over 7 bases. The CDR3 runs to 19 residues. The germline CDR1 and CDR2 sequences are SSHAT and FNYEAQ (reference sequence). In DNA, the CDR3 is TGTGCTAGCAGCCCCCTTCTTCAGCGGGAAGGCTTCTCCTACAATGAGCAGTTCTTC. This gives the protein CASSPLLQREGFSYNEQFF.

This rearrangement joins TRBV4-3 to TRBJ2-7; unclear D gene. The germline CDR1 and CDR2 sequences are LGHNA and YSLEER. Between the trimmed V and J ends, which lost 1 base and 0 bases, there was a span of 4 bases. CDR3 size: 13 residues. The CDR3 sequence is CASSQVLSYEQYF. The CDR3 nucleotides read TGCGCCAGCAGCCAAGTACTCTCCTACGAGCAGTACTTC.

V is TRBV21-1 and J is TRBJ2-5; the table calls TRBD2, which could not be checked here. TRBV21-1 is marked as a pseudogene. This CDR3 region has 15 residues. The CDR3 protein is CASSFREGRQETQYF. The CDR3 bases are TGTGCCAGCAGCTTTAGGGAAGGGAGGCAAGAGACCCAGTACTTC.

J is TRBJ1-1 and V is TRBV28, with D possibly matching TRBD1 (5 bases). The CDR3 totals 13 residues. Germline V CDR1 and CDR2: MDHEN, SYDVKM. Trimming pared 7 bases from V and 4 bases from J, leaving 13 bases between. The CDR3 DNA reads as TGTGCCAGCACCAACACCGGGGGCACTGAAGCTTTCTTT. It yields the protein CASTNTGGTEAFF. Together with reference TRBV28 and TRBJ1-1, the CDR3 gives the full variable domain: DVKVTQSSRYLVKRTGEKVFLECVQDMDHENMFWYRQDPGLGLRLIYFSYDVKMKEKGDIPEGYSVSREKKERFSLILESASTNQTSMYLCASTNTGGTEAFFGQGTRLTVV.

This CDR3 reads CSEGGGTYGYTF. The CDR3 DNA follows: TGTTCCGAAGGGGGAGGTACTTATGGCTACACCTTC. The rearrangement uses TRBV7-3 and TRBJ1-2; weak D call: TRBD1 (6 bases). Germline V gene data show CDR1 as SGHTA and CDR2 as FQGTGA. The CDR3 consists of 12 residues.